This TCR beta chain was sequenced in a study of blood T cells in healthy people across ages. About the study: About one barcoded beta molecule was captured per two T cells (by template switching). The study's findings and limits: The study regarded diversity estimates from one million T cells as underestimates. Compared with aged donors, long-lived donors showed fewer expanded clones, suggesting selection.

This clonotype was seen a handful of times. Antigen: not known. The junction departs from the called germline gene at one end, perhaps through a read error. Using a J-beta primer mix together with a sample-barcoded 5' primer, a second PCR was run for roughly 6 to 11 cycles. Using its own MiXCR run on the 5' RACE reads, TCRdb lists one record per CDR3 protein. The sample has approximately 900,000 distinct CDR3 sequences, around 48% seen once; the top ten hold over 10%. The sample providers were healthy Caucasian people from Russia, aged about 6 to 100. The length of the CDR3 is 14 residues. Germline loops: CDR1 SGHTA, CDR2 FQGNSA.

This chain joins TRBV7-2 and TRBJ2-7; possibly TRBD2 for D (6 bases). The sample was blood. This TCR came from a man younger than 40 in good health. The CDR3 sequence is CASSVAQRGNEQYF. The CDR3 region has the DNA TGTGCCAGCAGCGTAGCGCAACGGGGGAACGAGCAGTACTTC.